Sequencing of this T cell receptor beta chain was carried out in a study of T cell responses to AZD1222 COVID-19 vaccine. With 4 bases removed from V and 0 bases from J, the gap between germline ends came to 13 bases. The germline CDR1 and CDR2 sequences are MNHEY and SVGEGT. CDR3 length equals 17 residues. Points on this clone: Its matching antigen is unknown.

Findings and limits, study-wide: The study identified only five or six AZD1222 recipients as seropositive at baseline.

The data were produced by immunoSEQ multiplex PCR, yet TCRdb's version contains in-frame clones alone and is incomplete. The sample lists 43,000 or so clones; 90% were seen once. This specimen was peripheral blood, taken 28 days after the second AZD1222 dose. This TCR was recovered from an adult who received the AZD1222 COVID-19 vaccine. The V call is TRBV6-2 or TRBV6-3, the J call TRBJ2-6; D might be TRBD2 (5 bases). CDR3 protein: CASSWRLSDSGANVLTF. CDR3 DNA sequence: TGTGCCAGCAGTTGGAGGTTGAGCGACTCTGGGGCCAACGTCCTGACTTTC.